This T cell receptor (beta chain) emerged from a study of blood T cell repertoires in COVID-19. Study in general: Italy, Spain and the United States were the sources of the convalescent and acute COVID-19 samples. The cDNA or gDNA used as material had been derived from T cells, B-cell-depleted T cells, or PBMCs.

CDR1 is SGHDT and CDR2 is YYEEEE in the germline V gene. The germline V and J ends were trimmed by 2 bases and 6 bases, with 9 bases remaining between them. The CDR3 contains 14 residues. As processed by the authors: The authors estimated nucleated cell counts from reference gene primer amplification. The protocol was immunoSEQ multiplex PCR, while the TCRdb copy is restricted to in-frame clones and leaves out a portion. The DNA was the basis for D and trimming; V, J and clone size are from that table. The data show 100,000 to 150,000 clones, 74% seen once. This clone occurred once. The TCR was taken from a man aged 55 to 70 with acute or convalescent COVID-19. Sequencing was done on a sample of peripheral blood. This chain uses TRBV5-6 with TRBJ1-6; D remains ambiguous. CDR3 residues: CASSLSQINSPLHF. Written as DNA, the CDR3 is TGTGCCAGCAGCTTAAGTCAGATTAATTCACCCCTCCACTTT.